Given below is one T cell receptor beta chain in context. What it binds is unknown. The authors loaded roughly 180 ng DNA, 25,000 to 30,000 T cell genomes, into sorted-subset replicate PCRs. As handled by the study authors: ImmunoSEQ output lacked quality scores and full-length reads, limiting matched filtering. Generated by immunoSEQ multiplex PCR, the TCRdb table keeps only in-frame clones and is missing some. V and J calls and clone size are copied from that table; D and trimming were computed from the DNA. Of more than 2 million clones in the sample, just under 95% were seen once. The data are from a study of shared clonotypes between healthy human individuals. Points from the study as a whole: Sequencing of the sorted subsets was shown by rarefaction to be incomplete despite large depth. Some naive CD4 clonotypes, roughly 4.7%, turned up in common across several donors.

From germline, CDR1 is LNHDA and CDR2 SQIVND (reference sequence). Trimming left V 6 bases short and J 3 bases short, with 14 bases between. This CDR3 is 14 amino acids long. CD8 cells regarded as naive lacked CD45RO, were positively chosen for CCR7, and omitted terminally differentiated effector memory CD45RA+ cells. The sequence was collected from a young man in good health. Some clones in this sample may be carry-over from other donors' samples. Sequences were obtained from naive CD8+ T cells from PBMCs. The chain uses TRBV19 and TRBJ2-5; a weak D match, TRBD2 (7 bases). CDR3 in DNA: TGTGCCAGTAGAGGAGGGGAGGGGGAAGAGACCCAGTACTTC. It codes for CASRGGEGEETQYF.